This T cell receptor (beta chain) comes out of a study of cytomegalovirus exposure and HLA in healthy donors. PCR employed 60 Vbeta and 13 Jbeta primers. TCRdb's table, derived via immunoSEQ multiplex PCR, lists solely in-frame clones and lacks some. The sample contains fewer than 120,000 clones, about three quarters of which appear only once. Only a few counts were recorded for this clone. Its antigen is still unknown. Study outcomes and limitations: Researchers catalogued approximately 170 TCR beta chains as cytomegalovirus-associated.

Germline CDR1 KGHSH, CDR2 LQKENI. V lost 2 bases to trimming and J lost 6 bases, with 14 bases between them. CDR3 length: 14 amino acids. V usage is TRBV18 and J usage is TRBJ2-7, with D uncertain. The material sequenced was PBMCs. The sequence was obtained from a woman in her sixties or seventies in good health and CMV-seropositive. CDR3 amino acids: CASSPFTESREQYF. For the CDR3, the DNA is TGTGCCAGCTCACCATTTACAGAGTCTCGCGAGCAGTACTTC. The full variable domain, in which reference TRBV18 and TRBJ2-7 provide the parts outside the CDR3, is NAGVMQNPRHLVRRRGQEARLRCSPMKGHSHVYWYRQLPEEGLKFMVYLQKENIIDESGMPKERFSAEFPKEGPSILRIQQVVRGDSAAYFCASSPFTESREQYFGPGTRLTVT.